This T cell receptor beta chain originates from a study of T cell responses to AZD1222 COVID-19 vaccine. About the research overall: Second doses at about 4 or about 12 weeks were pooled.

Sequenced by immunoSEQ multiplex PCR; TCRdb stores in-frame clones only, minus some. The sample consists of about 120,000 clones, approximately 90% of them appearing once. In regard to this clone: Its antigen is unknown.

V was trimmed by 0 bases and J by 1 base, leaving 12 bases between them. The CDR3 runs 16 residues. CDR1 is SGHVS and CDR2 is FQNEAQ in the germline V gene. General study results and limits: Seropositive at baseline were only six AZD1222 recipients. In all cases, repertoires were sampled only after the peak T cell response.

The sample consisted of peripheral blood, taken on day 0 of AZD1222 vaccination. The rearrangement links TRBV7-8 to TRBJ2-5; D is possibly TRBD1 (6 bases). The clonotype comes from an adult in good health. This CDR3 reads CASSLAYRVGQETQYF. CDR3 DNA: TGTGCCAGCAGCTTAGCGTACAGGGTCGGCCAAGAGACCCAGTACTTC. Based on the CDR3 plus reference TRBV7-8 and TRBJ2-5, the full variable domain is GAGVSQSPRYKVAKRGQDVALRCDPISGHVSLFWYQQALGQGPEFLTYFQNEAQLDKSGLPSDRFFAERPEGSVSTLKIQRTQQEDSAVYLCASSLAYRVGQETQYFGPGTRLLVL.